What follows is one T cell receptor (beta chain) and its context. Its antigen is not identified. Distinct nucleotide sequences in the sample also encode this CDR3. These data originate in a study of cytomegalovirus exposure and HLA in healthy donors. Study-wide findings and caveats: Later analysis placed DRB1 highest and HLA-C lowest in TCR association rates, which differed by HLA locus. Available immune exposure information was restricted to CMV serostatus only. As a later analysis showed, a missense DCLRE1C variant was linked to trimming of TCR beta V- and J-genes. Near-uniform donor sequencing depth was presumed by presence/absence analyses.

The PCR used 60 Vbeta and 13 Jbeta primers. Method: immunoSEQ multiplex PCR; TCRdb's copy keeps in-frame clones and lacks some. The sample shows approximately 120,000 clones, 76% of them seen only once. The CDR3 contains 13 residues. Between the trimmed V and J ends, which lost 3 bases and 1 base, there was a span of 9 bases. Germline loops: CDR1 SQVTM, CDR2 ANQGSEA. The source is a man between 50 and 59 years old in good health and CMV-seronegative. J is TRBJ2-5 and V is TRBV29-1; D might be TRBD2 (5 bases). Sequencing was carried out using PBMCs. This CDR3 reads CSVDGGLQETQYF. The CDR3 DNA is TGCAGCGTTGACGGAGGCCTCCAAGAGACCCAGTACTTC.